This paragraph reports one TCR beta chain. The antigen is unknown. Collection occurred without any documented infections or immune events in donors. The data were obtained in a study of identifying expanded T cells in peripheral blood. The V gene's germline CDR1 is MDHEN and CDR2 SYDVKM. This CDR3 region has 11 residues. The germline V and J ends were trimmed by 11 bases and 7 bases, with 14 bases remaining between them. Overall study results and limits: Across healthy donors, higher total template counts meant significantly greater roughly two-week count variance.

Using immunoSEQ multiplex PCR, the repertoire was profiled, and TCRdb retains in-frame clones only, with some absent. The profile shows around 94,000 clones, more than 70% of them singletons. Material: blood. The V and J genes are TRBV28 and TRBJ2-5; a weak D match, TRBD1 (6 bases). The receptor comes from a person aged 18 to 75 in good health. CDR3 in amino acids: CASGHQLTQYF. The CDR3 DNA reads as TGTGCCTCGGGACACCAGTTGACCCAGTACTTC. Based on the CDR3 plus reference TRBV28 and TRBJ2-5, the full variable domain is DVKVTQSSRYLVKRTGEKVFLECVQDMDHENMFWYRQDPGLGLRLIYFSYDVKMKEKGDIPEGYSVSREKKERFSLILESASTNQTSMYLCASGHQLTQYFGPGTRLLVL.